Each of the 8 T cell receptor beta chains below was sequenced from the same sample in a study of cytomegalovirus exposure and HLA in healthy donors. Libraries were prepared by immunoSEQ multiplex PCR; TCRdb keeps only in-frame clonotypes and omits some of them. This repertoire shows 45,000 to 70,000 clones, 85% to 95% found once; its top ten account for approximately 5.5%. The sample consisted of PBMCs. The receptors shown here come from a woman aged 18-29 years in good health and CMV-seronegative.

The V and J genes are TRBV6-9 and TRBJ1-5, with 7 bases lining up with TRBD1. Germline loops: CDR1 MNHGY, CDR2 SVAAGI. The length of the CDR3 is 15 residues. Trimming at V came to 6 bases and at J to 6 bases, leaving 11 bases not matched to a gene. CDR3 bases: TGTGCCAGCAGCTTGAACAGGGGCGAGGGTCAGCCCCAGCATTTT. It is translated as CASSLNRGEGQPQHF.

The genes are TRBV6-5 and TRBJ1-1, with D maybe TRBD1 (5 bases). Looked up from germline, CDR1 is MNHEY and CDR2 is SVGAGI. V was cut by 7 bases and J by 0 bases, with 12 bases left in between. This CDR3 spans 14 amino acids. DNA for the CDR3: TGTGCCAGCACGTCGCCAGGGCTGAACACTGAAGCTTTCTTT. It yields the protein CASTSPGLNTEAFF.

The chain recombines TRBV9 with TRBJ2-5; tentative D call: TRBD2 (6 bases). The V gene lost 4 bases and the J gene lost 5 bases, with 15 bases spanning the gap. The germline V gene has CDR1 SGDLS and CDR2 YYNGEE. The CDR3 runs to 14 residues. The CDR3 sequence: CASSSAPSEETQYF. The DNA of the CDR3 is TGTGCCAGCAGCTCCGCTCCTAGCGAGGAGACCCAGTACTTC.

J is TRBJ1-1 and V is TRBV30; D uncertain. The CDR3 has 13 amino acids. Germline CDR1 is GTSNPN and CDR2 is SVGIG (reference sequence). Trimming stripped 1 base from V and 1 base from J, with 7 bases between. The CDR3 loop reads CAWSGRTNTEAFF. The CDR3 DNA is TGTGCCTGGAGTGGCAGAACGAACACTGAAGCTTTCTTT.

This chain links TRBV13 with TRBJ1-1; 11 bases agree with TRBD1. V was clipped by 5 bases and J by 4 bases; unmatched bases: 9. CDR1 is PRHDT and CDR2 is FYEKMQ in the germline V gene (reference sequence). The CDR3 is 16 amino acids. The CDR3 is CASSKGQGAQGTEAFF. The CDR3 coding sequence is TGTGCCAGCAGCAAAGGACAGGGGGCGCAGGGCACTGAAGCTTTCTTT.

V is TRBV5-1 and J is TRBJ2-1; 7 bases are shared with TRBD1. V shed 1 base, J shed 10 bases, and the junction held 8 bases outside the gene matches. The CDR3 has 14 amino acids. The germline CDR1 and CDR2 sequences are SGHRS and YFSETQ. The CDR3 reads CASSLLGGQLEQFF. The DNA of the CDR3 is TGCGCCAGCAGCTTGCTAGGGGGACAGCTCGAGCAGTTCTTC.

CDR3 bases: TGTGCCAGCTCACCGACAGTGCTTAAAGAGACCCAGTACTTC. Its translation: CASSPTVLKETQYF. The gene calls are TRBV18 and TRBJ2-5; perhaps TRBD1 as D (5 bases). The germline V and J ends were trimmed by 3 bases and 3 bases, with 11 bases remaining between them. This CDR3 contains 14 residues. Germline CDR1 is KGHSH and CDR2 is LQKENI.

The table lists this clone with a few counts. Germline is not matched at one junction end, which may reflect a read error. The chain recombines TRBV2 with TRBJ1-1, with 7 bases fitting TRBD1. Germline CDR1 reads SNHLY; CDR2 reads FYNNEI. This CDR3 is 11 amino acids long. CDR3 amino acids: CASSETTGAVF. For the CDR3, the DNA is TGTGCCAGCAGTGAAACCACAGGGGCTGTCTTT.